The present T cell receptor beta chain was sequenced within a study of post-analysis software for immune sequencing data. Study conclusions and caveats: Normalized Chao1 diversity in multiple sclerosis patients fell significantly below that of controls. Roughly 5 TRBV segments were significantly more frequent in patients than in controls. TRBV5-6, TRBV5-1 and TRBV20-1 were among these segments.

Researchers reported that TCR beta cDNA libraries carried unique molecular identifiers. Input of about 0.95 to 10 million T cells yielded 450,000 to 550,000 cDNA molecules. In TCRdb, the PCR reads were re-called with MiXCR into one record per CDR3 protein. The sample lists roughly 200,000 distinct CDR3 sequences; about 30% were seen once. This clonotype occurred many times. Antigen specificity is unknown. V lost 3 bases and J lost 5, with 17 bases in between. This CDR3 comprises 15 residues. Germline CDR1 and CDR2: DFQATT and SNEGSKA (reference sequence). The rearrangement joins TRBV20-1 to TRBJ2-1; no definite D call. Sequencing was carried out using blood. The receptor was isolated from a girl aged 2-17 years with multiple sclerosis. Here the CDR3 reads CSASKAAKHDNEQFF. CDR3 DNA sequence: TGCAGTGCTAGTAAGGCGGCCAAGCACGACAATGAGCAGTTCTTC.